The table lists the clone carrying this T cell receptor beta chain with a few counts. No antigen is known for it. These data are taken from a study of graft-versus-host responses after intestinal transplantation. Background on the study: Following induction with anti-thymocyte globulin, all recipients were given tacrolimus and steroids for about 3 years.

Here immunoSEQ multiplex PCR was the method, and the copy in TCRdb shows in-frame clones only, minus some. Altogether roughly 70,000 clones are present, approximately 80% being singletons, with the ten largest covering 0.39%. The origin of this receptor is a human donor who was the organ donor for an intestinal transplant. The starting material was unstimulated CD4+ T cells sorted from spleen or lymph node cells, obtained before transplant.

CDR3 in amino acids: CASIRPGQRPGELFF. The DNA for the CDR3 is TGTGCCAGCATCAGACCGGGACAAAGGCCCGGGGAGCTGTTTTTT. The J gene is TRBJ2-2, the V gene TRBV6-4, with TRBD1 as a possible D gene (6 bases). V lost 7 bases, J lost 6 bases, and 18 bases lay in between. Germline CDR1 MRHNA, CDR2 SNTAGT. The CDR3 is made up of 15 amino acids.